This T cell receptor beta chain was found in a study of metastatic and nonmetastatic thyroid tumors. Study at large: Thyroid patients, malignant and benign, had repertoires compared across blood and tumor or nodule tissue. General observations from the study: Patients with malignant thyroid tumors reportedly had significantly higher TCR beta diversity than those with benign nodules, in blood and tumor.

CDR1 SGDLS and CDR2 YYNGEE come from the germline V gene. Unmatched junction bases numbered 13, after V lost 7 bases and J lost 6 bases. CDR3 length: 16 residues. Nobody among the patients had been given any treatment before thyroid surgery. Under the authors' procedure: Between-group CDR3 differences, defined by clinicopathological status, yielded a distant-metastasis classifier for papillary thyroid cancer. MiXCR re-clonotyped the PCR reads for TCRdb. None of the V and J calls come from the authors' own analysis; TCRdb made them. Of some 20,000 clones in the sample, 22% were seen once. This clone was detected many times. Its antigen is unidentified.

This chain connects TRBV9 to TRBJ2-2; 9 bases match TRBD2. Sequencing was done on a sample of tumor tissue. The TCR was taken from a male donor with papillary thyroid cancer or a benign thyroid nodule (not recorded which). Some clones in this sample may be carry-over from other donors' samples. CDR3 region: CASGLVGGGESGELFF. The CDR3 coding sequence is TGTGCCAGCGGTCTAGTTGGCGGGGGGGAATCCGGGGAGCTGTTTTTT.